A selection of T cell receptor beta chains follows, all from one sample in a study of OX40 agonist ivuxolimab in advanced cancers. Assay used: immunoSEQ multiplex PCR; TCRdb lists only in-frame clones, some missing. The data show some 57,000 clones, with 82% seen just once and approximately 0.57% held by the top ten. The sequences come from CD4+ or CD8+ T cells sorted from blood, collected in a trial of the OX40 agonist ivuxolimab. All receptors derive from an adult with an advanced solid tumor such as melanoma, head and neck, liver or kidney cancer. Both conserved end residues are part of each CDR3. A D gene is named only where the DNA matches it firmly. Clone size is given for some rows only: seen once, a few or many times, or a class if the clone is expanded.

CDR3 protein: CAISPFSTNQETQYF
J gene: TRBJ2-5
V gene: TRBV10-3
clone size: NA
D gene: NA

CDR3 protein: CASSRTQETQYF
J gene: TRBJ2-5
V gene: TRBV6-6
clone size: NA
D gene: NA

CDR3 protein: CASSPLDRTGELFF
J gene: TRBJ2-2
V gene: TRBV5-4
clone size: few
D gene: NA

CDR3 protein: CASSIGDGRTSDTQYF
J gene: TRBJ2-3
V gene: TRBV19
clone size: few
D gene: TRBD2

CDR3 protein: CASSLSLIGSGYTF
J gene: TRBJ1-2
V gene: TRBV28
clone size: NA
D gene: NA

CDR3 protein: CASTRGTEAFF
J gene: TRBJ1-1
V gene: TRBV7-9
clone size: NA
D gene: NA

CDR3 protein: CASSLGDLGTYNEQFF
J gene: TRBJ2-1
V gene: TRBV11-1
clone size: once
D gene: NA

CDR3 protein: CAITDAGRVYEQYF
J gene: TRBJ2-7
V gene: TRBV10-3
clone size: once
D gene: TRBD2

CDR3 protein: CASSIASGTYEQYF
J gene: TRBJ2-7
V gene: TRBV19
clone size: NA
D gene: TRBD2

CDR3 protein: CASSPISAGGPGETQYF
J gene: TRBJ2-5
V gene: TRBV7-2
clone size: few
D gene: TRBD2

CDR3 protein: CASRAAQTANTGELFF
J gene: TRBJ2-2
V gene: TRBV28
clone size: NA
D gene: NA

CDR3 protein: CATGDQKETQYF
J gene: TRBJ2-5
V gene: TRBV28
clone size: NA
D gene: NA

CDR3 protein: CASSISGRGYEQYF
J gene: TRBJ2-7
V gene: TRBV5-1
clone size: NA
D gene: TRBD2

CDR3 protein: CASSGGQPQHF
J gene: TRBJ1-5
V gene: TRBV6-1
clone size: NA
D gene: NA

CDR3 protein: CASSVSPGHPTRQTYEQYF
J gene: TRBJ2-7
V gene: TRBV9
clone size: NA
D gene: NA

CDR3 protein: CASSLGGVTEAFF
J gene: TRBJ1-1
V gene: TRBV5-6
clone size: NA
D gene: NA

CDR3 protein: CASSLNQIYEQYF
J gene: TRBJ2-7
V gene: TRBV5-6
clone size: NA
D gene: NA

CDR3 protein: CASSLGQGQETQYF
J gene: TRBJ2-5
V gene: TRBV7-2
clone size: NA
D gene: TRBD1

CDR3 protein: CASSTPNRLRGNTIYF
J gene: TRBJ1-3
V gene: TRBV7-2
clone size: NA
D gene: NA

CDR3 protein: CAWSLGLMGGELFF
J gene: TRBJ2-2
V gene: TRBV30
clone size: NA
D gene: NA

CDR3 protein: CASSSDLGTDTQYF
J gene: TRBJ2-3
V gene: TRBV5-1
clone size: NA
D gene: NA

CDR3 protein: CASSSGTGGLNTEAFF
J gene: TRBJ1-1
V gene: TRBV5-4
clone size: NA
D gene: TRBD1